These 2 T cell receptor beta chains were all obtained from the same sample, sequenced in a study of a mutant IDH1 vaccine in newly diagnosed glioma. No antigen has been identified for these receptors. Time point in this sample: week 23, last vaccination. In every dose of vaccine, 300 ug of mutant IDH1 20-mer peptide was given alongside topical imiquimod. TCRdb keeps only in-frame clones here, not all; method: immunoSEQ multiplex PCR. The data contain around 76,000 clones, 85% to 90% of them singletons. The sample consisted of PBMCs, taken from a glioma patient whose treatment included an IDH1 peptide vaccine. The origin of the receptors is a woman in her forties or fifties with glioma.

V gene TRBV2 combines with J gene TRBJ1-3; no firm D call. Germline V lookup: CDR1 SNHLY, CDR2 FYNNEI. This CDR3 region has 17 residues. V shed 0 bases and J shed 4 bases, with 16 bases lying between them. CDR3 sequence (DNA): TGTGCCAGCAGTGAAGCAACGAGGATCACGTCCGGAAACACCATATATTTT. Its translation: CASSEATRITSGNTIYF. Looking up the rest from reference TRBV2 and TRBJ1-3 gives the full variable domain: EPEVTQTPSHQVTQMGQEVILRCVPISNHLYFYWYRQILGQKVEFLVSFYNNEISEKSEIFDDQFSVERPDGSNFTLKIRSTKLEDSAMYFCASSEATRITSGNTIYFGEGSWLTVV.

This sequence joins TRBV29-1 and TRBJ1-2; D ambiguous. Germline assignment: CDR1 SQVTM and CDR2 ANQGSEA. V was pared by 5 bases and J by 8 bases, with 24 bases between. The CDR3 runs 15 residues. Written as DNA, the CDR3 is TGCAGCGTTCCAGGCCTTCCCGATCTCGGGCGGGGCTACACCTTC. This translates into CSVPGLPDLGRGYTF.